A selection of T cell receptor beta chains follows, all from one sample in a study of shared clonotypes between healthy human individuals. Using immunoSEQ multiplex PCR, the repertoire was profiled, and TCRdb retains in-frame clones only, with some absent. This sample carries about 2,100,000 clones, about 93% of them seen once, and the ten largest clones take around 1.7%. Material: naive CD8+ T cells from PBMCs. The receptors shown here come from a man younger than 35 in good health. Some clones in this sample may be carry-over from other donors' samples. Both conserved end residues are part of each CDR3. Each record gives: J gene, D gene, clone size, V gene, CDR3 protein, CDR3 DNA. A D gene is named only where the DNA matches it firmly. Not every row has a clone size; where given, it reads once, few, many or a size class.

TRBJ1-1,-,-,TRBV28,CASSLHPGGSTEAFF,TGTGCCAGCAGTTTACACCCTGGGGGGTCCACTGAAGCTTTCTTT
TRBJ1-5,TRBD1,-,TRBV5-6,CASSQEGAGGNQPQHF,TGTGCCAGCAGCCAGGAGGGGGCCGGCGGCAATCAGCCCCAGCATTTT
TRBJ2-1,-,-,TRBV4-3,CASSQDLDEQFF,TGCGCCAGCAGCCAAGATTTGGATGAGCAGTTCTTC
TRBJ2-1,TRBD2,few,TRBV5-1,CASSLGGSSYNEQFF,TGCGCCAGCAGCTTGGGCGGGAGCTCCTACAATGAGCAGTTCTTC
TRBJ1-5,-,-,TRBV19,CASSGTSSNQPQHF,TGTGCCAGTAGTGGGACATCTAGCAATCAGCCCCAGCATTTT
TRBJ1-5,-,-,TRBV28,CASDTGSNQPQHF,TGTGCCAGCGATACAGGTTCAAATCAGCCCCAGCATTTT
TRBJ2-7,TRBD1,-,TRBV28,CASSLVLGQLYEQYF,TGTGCCAGCAGTTTGGTTCTGGGACAGCTCTACGAGCAGTACTTC
TRBJ2-7,TRBD2,-,TRBV2,CASRGLGILYEQYF,TGTGCCAGCAGAGGACTAGGGATCTTATACGAGCAGTACTTC
TRBJ2-1,TRBD2,-,TRBV2,CASSTKGRGNEQFF,TGTGCCAGCAGTACTAAGGGGAGGGGCAATGAGCAGTTCTTC
TRBJ1-2,-,-,TRBV27,CASSLSVREIGYTF,TGTGCCAGCAGTTTATCCGTCAGGGAAATTGGCTACACCTTC
TRBJ2-3,TRBD2,-,TRBV9,CASSSSGLAHTDTQYF,TGTGCCAGCAGCTCCTCAGGACTAGCGCACACAGATACGCAGTATTTT
TRBJ2-2,-,-,TRBV9,CASRMGLLAGELFF,TGTGCCAGCAGGATGGGACTCCTGGCCGGGGAGCTGTTTTTT
TRBJ2-7,TRBD1,-,TRBV6-1,CASSDGTDYEQYF,TGTGCCAGCAGTGATGGGACAGACTACGAGCAGTACTTC
TRBJ2-7,TRBD1,-,TRBV5-4,CASSPRDRGSYEQYF,TGTGCCAGCAGCCCCCGGGACAGGGGCTCCTACGAGCAGTACTTC
TRBJ1-4,TRBD1,-,TRBV27,CASSPSMGQGAPVELFF,TGTGCCAGCAGTCCCAGTATGGGACAGGGGGCCCCTGTGGAACTGTTTTTT
TRBJ2-5,-,-,TRBV9,CASTTAAGSQETQYF,TGTGCCAGCACCACAGCTGCGGGAAGCCAAGAGACCCAGTACTTC
TRBJ2-5,TRBD2,-,TRBV7-8,CASSRRDYLGETQYF,TGTGCCAGCAGCCGCCGGGACTACCTGGGAGAGACCCAGTACTTC
TRBJ1-1,-,-,TRBV6-1,CASSLTDNTEAFF,TGTGCCAGCAGCTTAACAGATAACACTGAAGCTTTCTTT
TRBJ2-7,-,-,TRBV7-8,CASSSREGGNDYEQYF,TGTGCCAGCAGCTCGAGGGAGGGGGGAAACGACTACGAGCAGTACTTC